Listed below are T cell receptor beta chains from one sample, sequenced in a study of response to subunit inactivated influenza vaccine. MiXCR was run by TCRdb on the RT-PCR reads, yielding one entry per CDR3 protein. The profile covers a few hundred thousand distinct CDR3 sequences, with 12% to 15% appearing a single time and more than 9.5% taken by the ten largest. The source material was PBMCs from blood, sampled 11 to 12 days after vaccination. These TCRs come from a man aged 50-59 years who received an inactivated influenza vaccine. The CDR3 runs from the conserved cysteine through the conserved F or W. A D gene is named only where the DNA matches it firmly. Not every row has a clone size; where given, it reads once, few, many or a size class.

clone_size: NA; v_call: TRBV7-9; d_call: NA; j_call: TRBJ2-7; cdr3_aa: CASSLGETEQYF; cdr3_nt: TGTGCCAGCAGCTTAGGTGAGACCGAGCAGTACTTC
clone_size: NA; v_call: TRBV7-9; d_call: NA; j_call: TRBJ1-2; cdr3_aa: CASSRGQQYGYTF; cdr3_nt: TGTGCCAGCAGCCGAGGACAGCAGTATGGCTACACCTTC
clone_size: NA; v_call: TRBV24-1; d_call: NA; j_call: TRBJ2-2; cdr3_aa: CATSDLTSRAGELFF; cdr3_nt: TGTGCCACCAGTGACCTGACAAGTAGGGCCGGGGAGCTGTTTTTT
clone_size: many; v_call: TRBV5-1; d_call: NA; j_call: TRBJ1-5; cdr3_aa: CASSLDGQDNTEPQHF; cdr3_nt: TGCGCCAGCAGCTTGGATGGGCAGGATAACACGGAGCCCCAGCATTTT
clone_size: few; v_call: TRBV3-1; d_call: NA; j_call: TRBJ2-7; cdr3_aa: CASSPDLQTYEQYF; cdr3_nt: TGTGCCAGCAGCCCGGACCTCCAAACCTACGAGCAGTACTTC
clone_size: few; v_call: TRBV27; d_call: TRBD2; j_call: TRBJ2-1; cdr3_aa: CASSYLRPTSAIYNEQFF; cdr3_nt: TGTGCCAGCAGTTACCTCAGGCCGACTAGCGCAATCTACAATGAGCAGTTCTTC
clone_size: few; v_call: TRBV21-1; d_call: NA; j_call: TRBJ1-5; cdr3_aa: CASSKTLGQGLIPQHF; cdr3_nt: TGTGCCAGCAGCAAAACCCTTGGACAGGGGCTCATTCCCCAGCATTTT
clone_size: few; v_call: TRBV12-3/TRBV12-4; d_call: TRBD1; j_call: TRBJ2-2; cdr3_aa: CASSRGQVTGELFF; cdr3_nt: TGTGCCAGCAGTAGAGGACAGGTCACCGGGGAGCTGTTTTTT
clone_size: few; v_call: TRBV7-9; d_call: NA; j_call: TRBJ1-4; cdr3_aa: CASSLSGGSTANEKLFF; cdr3_nt: TGTGCCAGCAGCTTATCAGGAGGTTCAACAGCTAATGAAAAACTGTTTTTT
clone_size: few; v_call: TRBV25-1; d_call: TRBD1; j_call: TRBJ1-4; cdr3_aa: CASRGTVPGEKLFF; cdr3_nt: TGTGCCAGCAGGGGGACAGTTCCTGGGGAAAAACTGTTTTTT
clone_size: few; v_call: TRBV20-1; d_call: TRBD1; j_call: TRBJ2-5; cdr3_aa: CSANILGRTGGETQYF; cdr3_nt: TGCAGTGCCAACATCCTCGGACGAACAGGGGGAGAGACCCAGTACTTC
clone_size: few; v_call: TRBV2; d_call: NA; j_call: TRBJ1-5; cdr3_aa: CASSVWVVYSNQPQHF; cdr3_nt: TGTGCCAGCAGTGTTTGGGTCGTATATAGCAATCAGCCCCAGCATTTT
clone_size: many; v_call: TRBV7-2; d_call: NA; j_call: TRBJ2-1; cdr3_aa: CASSWRRPTDNEQFF; cdr3_nt: TGTGCCAGCAGCTGGAGACGGCCCACTGACAATGAGCAGTTCTTC